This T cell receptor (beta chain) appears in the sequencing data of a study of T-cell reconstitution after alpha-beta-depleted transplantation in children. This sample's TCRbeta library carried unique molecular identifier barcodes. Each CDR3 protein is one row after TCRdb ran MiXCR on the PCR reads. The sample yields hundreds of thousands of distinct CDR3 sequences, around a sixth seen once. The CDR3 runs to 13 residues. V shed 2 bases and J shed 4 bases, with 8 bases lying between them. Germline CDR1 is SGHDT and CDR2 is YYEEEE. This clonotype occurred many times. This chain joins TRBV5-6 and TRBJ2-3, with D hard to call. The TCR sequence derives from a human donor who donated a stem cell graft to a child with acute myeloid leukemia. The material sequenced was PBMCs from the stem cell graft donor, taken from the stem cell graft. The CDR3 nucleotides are TGTGCCAGCAGCTTCTTTAGGGCAGATACGCAGTATTTT. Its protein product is CASSFFRADTQYF.